This entry describes one T cell receptor beta chain. This entry is derived from a study of T cell changes during pregnancy in multiple sclerosis. The table came from immunoSEQ multiplex PCR; TCRdb's copy has only in-frame clones and leaves some out. This table holds tens of thousands of clones, roughly nine tenths found once. The CDR3 is made up of 14 amino acids. Germline CDR1 reads MNHEY; CDR2 reads SMNVEV (reference sequence). Trimming shortened V by 6 bases and J by 4 bases, and 13 bases separated the two germline ends. The sequencing used CD8+ T cells from peripheral blood mononuclear cells, collected before pregnancy. The V call is TRBV27, the J call TRBJ2-1, with unresolved D. This clonotype was sampled from a female donor with multiple sclerosis, enrolled in a pregnancy study. In DNA, the CDR3 is TGTGCCAGCAGCACCCCGGGTGCTTACAATGAGCAGTTCTTC. It specifies CASSTPGAYNEQFF.